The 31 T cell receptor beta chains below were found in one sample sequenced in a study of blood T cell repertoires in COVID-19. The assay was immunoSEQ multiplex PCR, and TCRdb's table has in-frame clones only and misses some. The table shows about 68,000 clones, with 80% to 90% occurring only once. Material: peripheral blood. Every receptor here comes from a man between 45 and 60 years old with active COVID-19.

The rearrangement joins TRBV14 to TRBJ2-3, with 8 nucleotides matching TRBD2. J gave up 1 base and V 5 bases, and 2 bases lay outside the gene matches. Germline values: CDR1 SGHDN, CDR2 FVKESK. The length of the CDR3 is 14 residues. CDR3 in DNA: TGTGCCAGCAGCTATAGCGGGGGCACAGATACGCAGTATTTT. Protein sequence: CASSYSGGTDTQYF.

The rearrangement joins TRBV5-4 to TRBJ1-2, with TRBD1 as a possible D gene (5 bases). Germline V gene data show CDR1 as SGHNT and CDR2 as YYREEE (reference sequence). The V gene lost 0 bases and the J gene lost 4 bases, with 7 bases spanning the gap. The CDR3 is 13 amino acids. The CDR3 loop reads CASSLDRTYGYTF. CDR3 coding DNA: TGTGCCAGCAGCTTGGACAGGACCTATGGCTACACCTTC.

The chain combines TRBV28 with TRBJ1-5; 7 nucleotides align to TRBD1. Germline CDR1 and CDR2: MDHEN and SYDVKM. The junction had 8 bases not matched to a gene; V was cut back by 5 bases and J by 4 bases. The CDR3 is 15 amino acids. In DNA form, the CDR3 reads TGTGCCAGCAGTCTTACAGGGGTACGGAATCAGCCCCAGCATTTT. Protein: CASSLTGVRNQPQHF.

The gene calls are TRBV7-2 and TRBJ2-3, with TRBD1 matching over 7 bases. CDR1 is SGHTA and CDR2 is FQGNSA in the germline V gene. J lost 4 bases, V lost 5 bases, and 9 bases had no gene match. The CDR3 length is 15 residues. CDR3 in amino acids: CASSARQGVPDTQYF. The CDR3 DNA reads TGTGCCAGCAGCGCCCGACAGGGAGTTCCAGATACGCAGTATTTT.

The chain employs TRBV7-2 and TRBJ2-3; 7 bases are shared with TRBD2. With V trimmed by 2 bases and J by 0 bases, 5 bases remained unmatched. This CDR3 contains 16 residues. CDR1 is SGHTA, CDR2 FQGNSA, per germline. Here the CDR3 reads CASSLKLSGSTDTQYF. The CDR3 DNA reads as TGTGCCAGCAGCTTAAAGCTTAGCGGGAGCACAGATACGCAGTATTTT.

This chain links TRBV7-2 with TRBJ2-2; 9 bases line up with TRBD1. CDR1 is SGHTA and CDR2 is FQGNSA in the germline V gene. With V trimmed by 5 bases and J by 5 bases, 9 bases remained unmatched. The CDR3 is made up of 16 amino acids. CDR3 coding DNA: TGTGCCAGCAGCCCACAGGGGGCCGGATATACCGGGGAGCTGTTTTTT. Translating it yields CASSPQGAGYTGELFF.

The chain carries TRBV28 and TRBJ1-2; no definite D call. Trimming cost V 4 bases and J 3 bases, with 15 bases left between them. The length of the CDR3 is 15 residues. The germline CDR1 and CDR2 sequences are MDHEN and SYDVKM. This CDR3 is CASSYSRGSHYGYTF. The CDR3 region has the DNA TGTGCCAGCAGTTATTCAAGAGGAAGCCACTATGGCTACACCTTC.

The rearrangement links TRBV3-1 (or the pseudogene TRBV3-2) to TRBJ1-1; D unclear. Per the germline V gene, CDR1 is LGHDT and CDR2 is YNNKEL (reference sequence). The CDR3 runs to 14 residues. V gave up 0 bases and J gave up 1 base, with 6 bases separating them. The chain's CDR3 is CASSQDRRNTEAFF. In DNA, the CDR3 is TGTGCCAGCAGCCAAGATAGGAGGAACACTGAAGCTTTCTTT.

CDR3 DNA sequence: TGTGCCAGCAGGGGTAGGGGGACAGGAGAAGAAAAACTGTTTTTT. Translating it yields CASRGRGTGEEKLFF. The V and J genes are TRBV7-2 and TRBJ1-4, with 8 bases aligning to TRBD1. V shed 6 bases, J shed 8 bases, and the junction held 11 bases outside the gene matches. Germline values: CDR1 SGHTA, CDR2 FQGNSA. There are 15 residues in the CDR3.

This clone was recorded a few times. The CDR3 sequence: CASSNLGQGGSPLHF. CDR3 sequence (DNA): TGTGCCAGCAGTAACTTGGGACAGGGGGGTTCACCCCTCCACTTT. The chain uses TRBV7-3 and TRBJ1-6; 11 nucleotides align to TRBD1. After removal of 6 bases from V and 9 bases from J, the junction contained 7 bases not matched to a gene. This CDR3 has 15 amino acids. CDR1 is SGHTA and CDR2 is FQGTGA in the germline V gene.

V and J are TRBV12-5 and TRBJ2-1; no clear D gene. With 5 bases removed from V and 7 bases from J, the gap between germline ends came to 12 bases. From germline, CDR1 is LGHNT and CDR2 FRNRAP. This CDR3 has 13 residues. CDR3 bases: TGTGCTAGTGGTCACTCAGGATCGAATGAGCAGTTCTTC. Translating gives CASGHSGSNEQFF.

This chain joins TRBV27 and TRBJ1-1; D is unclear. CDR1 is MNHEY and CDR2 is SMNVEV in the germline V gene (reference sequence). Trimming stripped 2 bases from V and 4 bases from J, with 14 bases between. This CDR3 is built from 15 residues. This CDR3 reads CASSLTGSSGTEAFF. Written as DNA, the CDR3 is TGTGCCAGCAGTTTAACCGGCTCTTCGGGCACTGAAGCTTTCTTT.

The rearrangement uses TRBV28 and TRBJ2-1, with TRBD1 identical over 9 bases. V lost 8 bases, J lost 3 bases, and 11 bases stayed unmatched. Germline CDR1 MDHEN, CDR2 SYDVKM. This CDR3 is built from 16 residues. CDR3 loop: CASCSGEDRGYNEQFF. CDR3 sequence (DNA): TGTGCCAGCTGTTCCGGGGAGGACAGGGGCTACAATGAGCAGTTCTTC.

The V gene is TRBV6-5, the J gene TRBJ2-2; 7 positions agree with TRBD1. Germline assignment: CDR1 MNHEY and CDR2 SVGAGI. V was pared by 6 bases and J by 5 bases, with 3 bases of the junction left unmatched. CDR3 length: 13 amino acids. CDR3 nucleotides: TGTGCCAGCAGCAAACAGGGGACCGGGGAGCTGTTTTTT. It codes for CASSKQGTGELFF.

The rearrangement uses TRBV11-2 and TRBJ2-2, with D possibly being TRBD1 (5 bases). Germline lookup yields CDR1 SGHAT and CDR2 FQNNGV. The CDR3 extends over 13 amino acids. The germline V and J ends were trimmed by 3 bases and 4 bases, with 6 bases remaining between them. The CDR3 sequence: CASSLGRTGELFF. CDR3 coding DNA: TGTGCCAGCAGCTTGGGGCGCACCGGGGAGCTGTTTTTT.

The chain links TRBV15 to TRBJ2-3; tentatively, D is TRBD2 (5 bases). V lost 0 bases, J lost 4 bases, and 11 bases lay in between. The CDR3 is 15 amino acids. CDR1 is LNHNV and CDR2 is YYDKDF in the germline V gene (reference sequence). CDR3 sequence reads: CATSREGEGADTQYF. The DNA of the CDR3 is TGTGCCACCAGCAGAGAGGGTGAGGGCGCAGATACGCAGTATTTT.

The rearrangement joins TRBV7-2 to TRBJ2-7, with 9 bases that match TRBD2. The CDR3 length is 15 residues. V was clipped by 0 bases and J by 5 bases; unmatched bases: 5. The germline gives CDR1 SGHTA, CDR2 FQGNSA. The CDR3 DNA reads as TGTGCCAGCAGCTTAGCTAGCGGGAGTTCCCACGAGCAGTACTTC. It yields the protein CASSLASGSSHEQYF.

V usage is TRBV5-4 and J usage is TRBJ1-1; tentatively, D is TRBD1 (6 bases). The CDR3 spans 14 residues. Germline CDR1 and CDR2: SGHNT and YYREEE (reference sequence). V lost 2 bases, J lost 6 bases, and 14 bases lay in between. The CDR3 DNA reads TGTGCCAGCAGCTTAGTAGGCAGGGGAGCTGAAGCTTTCTTT. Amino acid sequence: CASSLVGRGAEAFF.

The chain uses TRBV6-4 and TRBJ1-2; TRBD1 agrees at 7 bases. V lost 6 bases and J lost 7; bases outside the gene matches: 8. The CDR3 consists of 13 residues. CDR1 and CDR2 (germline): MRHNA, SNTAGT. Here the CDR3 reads CASSQQGLGGYTF. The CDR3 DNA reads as TGTGCCAGCAGCCAACAGGGGTTGGGTGGCTACACCTTC.

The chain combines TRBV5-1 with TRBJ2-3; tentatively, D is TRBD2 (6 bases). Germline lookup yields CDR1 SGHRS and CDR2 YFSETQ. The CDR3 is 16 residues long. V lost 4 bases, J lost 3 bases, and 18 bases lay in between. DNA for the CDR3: TGCGCCAGCAGCCGGACTATAGTTGAGGGGACAGATACGCAGTATTTT. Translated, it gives CASSRTIVEGTDTQYF.

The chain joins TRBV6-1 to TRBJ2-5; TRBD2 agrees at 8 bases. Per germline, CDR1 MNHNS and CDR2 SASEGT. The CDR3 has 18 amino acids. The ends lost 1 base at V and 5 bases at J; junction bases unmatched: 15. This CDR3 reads CASSEEVRGRGGSETQYF. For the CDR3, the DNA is TGTGCCAGCAGTGAAGAAGTGCGGGGACGGGGGGGCAGTGAGACCCAGTACTTC.

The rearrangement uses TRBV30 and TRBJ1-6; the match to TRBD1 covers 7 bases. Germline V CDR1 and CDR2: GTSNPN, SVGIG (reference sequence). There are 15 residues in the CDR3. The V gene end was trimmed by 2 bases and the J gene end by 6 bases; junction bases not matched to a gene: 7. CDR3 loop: CAWSRGQESNSPLHF. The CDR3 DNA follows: TGTGCCTGGAGTCGCGGACAGGAGAGTAATTCACCCCTCCACTTT.

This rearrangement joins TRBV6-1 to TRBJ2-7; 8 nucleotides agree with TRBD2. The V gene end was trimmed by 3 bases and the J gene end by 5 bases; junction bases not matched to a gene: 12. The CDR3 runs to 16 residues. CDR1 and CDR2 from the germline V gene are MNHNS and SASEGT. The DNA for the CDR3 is TGTGCCAGCAGTGAGCCCTCTCTGAAGCGGGAGCACGAGCAGTACTTC. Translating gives CASSEPSLKREHEQYF.

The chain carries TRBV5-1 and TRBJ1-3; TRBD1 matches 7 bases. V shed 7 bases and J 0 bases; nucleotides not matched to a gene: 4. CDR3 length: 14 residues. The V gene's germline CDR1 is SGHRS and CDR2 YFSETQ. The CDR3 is CASATGFSGNTIYF. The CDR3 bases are TGCGCCAGCGCGACAGGGTTCTCTGGAAACACCATATATTTT.

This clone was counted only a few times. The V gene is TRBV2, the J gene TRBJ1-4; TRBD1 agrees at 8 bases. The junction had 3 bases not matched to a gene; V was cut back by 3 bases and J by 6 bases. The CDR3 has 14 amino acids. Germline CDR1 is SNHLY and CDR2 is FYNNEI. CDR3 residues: CASSEGTGDEKLFF. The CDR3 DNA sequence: TGTGCCAGCAGTGAGGGGACAGGTGATGAAAAACTGTTTTTT. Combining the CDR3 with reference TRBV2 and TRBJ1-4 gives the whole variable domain EPEVTQTPSHQVTQMGQEVILRCVPISNHLYFYWYRQILGQKVEFLVSFYNNEISEKSEIFDDQFSVERPDGSNFTLKIRSTKLEDSAMYFCASSEGTGDEKLFFGSGTQLSVL.

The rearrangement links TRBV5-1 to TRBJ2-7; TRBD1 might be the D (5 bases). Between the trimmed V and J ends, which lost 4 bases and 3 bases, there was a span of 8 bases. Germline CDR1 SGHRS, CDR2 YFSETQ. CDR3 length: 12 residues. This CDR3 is CASSPQGYEQYF. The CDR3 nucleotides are TGCGCCAGCAGCCCGCAGGGCTACGAGCAGTACTTC.

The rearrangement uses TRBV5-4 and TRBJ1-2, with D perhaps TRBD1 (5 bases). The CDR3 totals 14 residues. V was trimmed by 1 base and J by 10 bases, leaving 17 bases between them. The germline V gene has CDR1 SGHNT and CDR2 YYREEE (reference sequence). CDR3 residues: CASSLPPGGRHYTF. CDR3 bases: TGTGCCAGCAGCTTGCCACCCGGGGGGAGGCACTACACCTTC.

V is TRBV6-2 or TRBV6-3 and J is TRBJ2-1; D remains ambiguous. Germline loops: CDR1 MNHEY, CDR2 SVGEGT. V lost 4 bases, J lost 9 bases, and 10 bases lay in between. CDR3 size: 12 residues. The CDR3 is CASSWSGFEQFF. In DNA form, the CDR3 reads TGTGCCAGCAGTTGGTCCGGGTTTGAGCAGTTCTTC.

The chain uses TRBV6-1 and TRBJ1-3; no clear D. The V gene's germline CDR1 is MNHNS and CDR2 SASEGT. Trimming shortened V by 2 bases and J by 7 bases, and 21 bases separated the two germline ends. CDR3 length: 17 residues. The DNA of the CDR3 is TGTGCCAGCAGTGAAAGGTTAGGTGGCAGGCATATGAACACCATATATTTT. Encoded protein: CASSERLGGRHMNTIYF.

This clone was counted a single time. DNA of the CDR3: TGTGCCAGCAGCTTGGGGCTAGCGGGGGGTCAGGATACGCAGTATTTT. As protein: CASSLGLAGGQDTQYF. V usage is TRBV5-8 and J usage is TRBJ2-3, with 11 bases identical to TRBD2. V shed 0 bases, J shed 6 bases, and the junction held 6 bases outside the gene matches. The germline V gene encodes CDR1 SGHTS and CDR2 YDEGEE. There are 16 residues in the CDR3.

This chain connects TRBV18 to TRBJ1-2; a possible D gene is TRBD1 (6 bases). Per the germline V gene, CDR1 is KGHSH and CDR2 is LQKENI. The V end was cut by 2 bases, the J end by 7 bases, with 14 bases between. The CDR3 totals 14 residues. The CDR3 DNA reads TGTGCCAGCTCACCAGTCCAGGGGAGGGGTGGCTACACCTTC. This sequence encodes CASSPVQGRGGYTF.